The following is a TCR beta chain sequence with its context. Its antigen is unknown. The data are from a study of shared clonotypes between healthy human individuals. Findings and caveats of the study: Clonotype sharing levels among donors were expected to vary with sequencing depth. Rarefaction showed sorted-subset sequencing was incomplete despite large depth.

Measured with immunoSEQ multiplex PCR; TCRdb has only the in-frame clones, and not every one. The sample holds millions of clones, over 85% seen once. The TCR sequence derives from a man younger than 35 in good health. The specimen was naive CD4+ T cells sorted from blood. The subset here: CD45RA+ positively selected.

The CDR3 nucleotides are TGTGCCAGCAGTGATTTTGCTCTGGGGAGCACAGATACGCAGTATTTT. Its protein product is CASSDFALGSTDTQYF. The chain is built from TRBV2 and TRBJ2-3; D gene uncertain. Trimming took off 3 bases at V and 0 bases at J, with 13 bases between the two ends. The CDR3 contains 16 residues. CDR1 SNHLY and CDR2 FYNNEI come from the germline V gene.